This T cell receptor beta chain is from a study of cytomegalovirus exposure and HLA in healthy donors. At the level of the study: Among several hundred genotyped donors, approximately 80% fell in the Caucasian-associated ancestry cluster.

General study findings and limits: Some V segments could not be told apart, so they were left out, TRBV6-2 and TRBV6-3 among them. Three CMV-associated chains proved CMV antigen-specific in vitro. TCR beta sequences reportedly predicted the HLA-A and HLA-B alleles of most subjects accurately.

V trimming: 1 base; J trimming: 1 base; junction bases outside the gene matches: 6. CDR1 is SGHDT and CDR2 is YYEEEE in the germline V gene. The CDR3 spans 16 residues. Points on this clone: Its antigen remains unknown.

With 60 Vbeta and 13 Jbeta primers, the PCR was carried out. Only in-frame clones appear in the TCRdb table, and some are missing; sequencing was by immunoSEQ multiplex PCR. The repertoire holds about 240,000 clones, with around 80% as singletons. The specimen sequenced was PBMCs. This TCR derives from a boy between 10 and 17 years old in good health and CMV-seronegative. The chain combines TRBV5-6 with TRBJ2-3, with 7 nucleotides matching TRBD2. CDR3 in amino acids: CASSLKGGGGTDTQYF. CDR3 in DNA: TGTGCCAGCAGCTTGAAGGGCGGGGGAGGCACAGATACGCAGTATTTT. Based on the CDR3 plus reference TRBV5-6 and TRBJ2-3, the full variable domain is DAGVTQSPTHLIKTRGQQVTLRCSPKSGHDTVSWYQQALGQGPQFIFQYYEEEERQRGNFPDRFSGHQFPNYSSELNVNALLLGDSALYLCASSLKGGGGTDTQYFGPGTRLTVL.